A selection of T cell receptor beta chains follows, all from one sample in a study of early T cells in non-severe SARS-CoV-2 infection. Via MiXCR, TCRdb re-called the 5' RACE reads, giving one row per CDR3 protein. Of around 57,000 distinct CDR3 sequences listed, approximately 13% are singletons. What was sequenced was whole blood. The receptors derive from an adult who was a healthcare worker with PCR-confirmed SARS-CoV-2 infection or an uninfected control (not recorded which). Each CDR3 is given with its conserved first and last residue.

CSVPGTGVTEAFF	13	TRBV29-1
CASGAGSDTQYF	12	TRBV3-1
CSARLAGVSSSYEQYF	16	TRBV29-1
CASSLEGWDVHF	12	TRBV11-2
CSVPGLAYNEQFF	13	TRBV29-1
CASTRLAGVDTQYF	14	TRBV2
CASSLAGRPQHF	12	TRBV28
CASSLLNLIPGGGNTEAFF	19	TRBV28
CASSPPDGGNQPQHF	15	TRBV7-9
CASSESGDYGYTF	13	TRBV10-2
CASSGGNTYGYTF	13	TRBV9
CASSDGPGTGIGTDTQYF	18	TRBV10-1
CSAPGTSGGSDTQYF	15	TRBV20-1
CASSLGAGTYNEQFF	15	TRBV7-2
CASSLAPGTQRGTQYF	16	TRBV7-2
CASSVDGSTTGNTIYF	16	TRBV9
CASSLARVYTGELFF	15	TRBV12-3/TRBV12-4
CASSHGQGTLSEQYF	15	TRBV5-6
CASSNDRVGTPLHF	14	TRBV7-2
CASSDSKRGGLSTDTQYF	18	TRBV6-4
CASSIDYASGSLGEQFF	17	TRBV7-3
CASTPRTGGNEQFF	14	TRBV12-3/TRBV12-4
CASNFEGGTEAFF	13	TRBV6-6
CASSHSGRGASGQETQYF	18	TRBV4-3
CASTPGQLNSPLHF	14	TRBV12-3/TRBV12-4
CASSLALEGEAFF	13	TRBV7-9
CASGQGLETQYF	12	TRBV6-2/TRBV6-3
CASSSDRESYNSPLHF	16	TRBV5-4
CASRSDRYAEAFF	13	TRBV6-5
CASSPSRNYEQYF	13	TRBV18
CASSQEQWDTEAFF	14	TRBV4-3
CAWSWGGSNTEAFF	14	TRBV30
CSARNGLNYGYTF	13	TRBV20-1
CASSLGEGSSTDTQYF	16	TRBV5-1
CASSDGAPQETQYF	14	TRBV2
CASSLSSGELFF	12	TRBV28
CASSFSDEQYF	11	TRBV7-9
CASSLYSGTGGTDTQYF	17	TRBV5-4
CASSYGTSPFF	11	TRBV6-2/TRBV6-3
CSAALGLSYGYTF	13	TRBV20-1
CASSVRLTDNEQFF	14	TRBV4-1
CASSGVAGEHNEQFF	15	TRBV6-4
CASSSTGDTQYF	12	TRBV11-3
CSARDLLRGPYEQYF	15	TRBV20-1